This T cell receptor (beta chain) was captured in a study of CD8+CD57+ T cells in acquired aplastic anemia. Study-wide context: On average, sorted CD4+ and CD8+ cells gave 3 to 4 ug of DNA. Study results and caveats: Some 27 CD8+ CDR3 sequences were shared between patients and controls. Patients and healthy controls showed no significant CD8+ Simpson's diversity difference.

The template for TCR beta VDJ and CDR3 sequence profiling was genomic DNA. TCRdb passed the reads through MiXCR, listing each CDR3 protein once. Among some 220,000 distinct CDR3 sequences listed, 30% to 35% were seen once. V lost 4 bases, J lost 1 base, and 14 bases lay in between. The CDR3 extends over 15 amino acids. From germline, CDR1 is SGHRS and CDR2 YFSETQ. A note on this clonotype: Its antigen is unknown.

This clonotype originated in a human donor in good health, serving as a control. The source material was sorted CD4+, CD8+, or CD8+CD57+ T cells (not recorded which) from PBMCs. The chain joins TRBV5-1 to TRBJ2-5; the D gene is possibly TRBD2 (6 bases). CDR3 DNA: TGCGCCAGCAGCCCCTCGGTCGGGGGCCAAGAGACCCAGTACTTC. Encoded protein: CASSPSVGGQETQYF.